This TCR beta chain was captured in a study of blood T cells in healthy people across ages. Whole-study results and caveats: The recorded TCR beta diversity per million T cells decreased in a roughly linear manner with age.

As for this clonotype: Its antigen is not identified.

Together with a sample-barcoded 5' primer, a J-beta primer mix was included in a second PCR lasting about 6 to 12 cycles. TCRdb reprocessed the 5' RACE reads with MiXCR, giving one entry per CDR3 protein. The profile shows hundreds of thousands of distinct CDR3 sequences, about 28% of them singletons. The germline CDR1 and CDR2 sequences are KGHSH and LQKENI. Between the trimmed V and J ends, which lost 2 bases and 3 bases, there was a span of 8 bases. The CDR3 loop spans 14 amino acids. Sequencing used blood. The source is an elderly woman in good health. J is TRBJ1-5 and V is TRBV18; no firm D call. CDR3 DNA: TGTGCCAGCTCACCAGCCACAGACAATCAGCCCCAGCATTTT. Translation gives CASSPATDNQPQHF.